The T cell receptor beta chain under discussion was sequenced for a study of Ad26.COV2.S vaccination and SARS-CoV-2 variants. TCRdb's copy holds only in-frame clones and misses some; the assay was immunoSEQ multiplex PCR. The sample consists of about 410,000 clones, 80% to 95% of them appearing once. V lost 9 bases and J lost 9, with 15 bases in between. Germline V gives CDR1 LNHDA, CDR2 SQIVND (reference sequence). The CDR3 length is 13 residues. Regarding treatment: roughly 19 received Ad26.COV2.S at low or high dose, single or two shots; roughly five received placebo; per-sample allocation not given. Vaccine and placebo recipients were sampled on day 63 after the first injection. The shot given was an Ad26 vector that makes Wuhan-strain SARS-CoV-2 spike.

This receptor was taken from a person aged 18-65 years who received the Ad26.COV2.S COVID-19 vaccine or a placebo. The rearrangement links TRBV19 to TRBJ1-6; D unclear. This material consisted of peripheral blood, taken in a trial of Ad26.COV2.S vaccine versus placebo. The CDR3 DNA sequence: TGTGCCAGCCGGATTTTCCTTGGTTCACCCCTCCACTTT. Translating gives CASRIFLGSPLHF.